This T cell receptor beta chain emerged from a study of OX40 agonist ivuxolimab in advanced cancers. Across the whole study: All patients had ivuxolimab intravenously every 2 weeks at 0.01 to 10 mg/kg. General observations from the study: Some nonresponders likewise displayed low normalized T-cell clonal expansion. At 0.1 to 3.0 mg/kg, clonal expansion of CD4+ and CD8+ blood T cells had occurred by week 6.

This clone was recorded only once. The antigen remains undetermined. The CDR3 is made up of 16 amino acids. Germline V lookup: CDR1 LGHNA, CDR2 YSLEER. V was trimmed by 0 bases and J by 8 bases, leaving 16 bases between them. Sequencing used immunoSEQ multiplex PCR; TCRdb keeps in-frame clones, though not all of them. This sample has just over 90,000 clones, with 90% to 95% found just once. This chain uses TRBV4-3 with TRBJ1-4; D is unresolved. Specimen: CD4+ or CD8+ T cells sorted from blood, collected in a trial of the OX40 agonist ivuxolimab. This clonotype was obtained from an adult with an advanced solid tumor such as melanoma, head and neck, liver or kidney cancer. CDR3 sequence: CASSQDPGSIGEKLFF. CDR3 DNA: TGCGCCAGCAGCCAAGATCCCGGGAGTATTGGGGAAAAACTGTTTTTT.